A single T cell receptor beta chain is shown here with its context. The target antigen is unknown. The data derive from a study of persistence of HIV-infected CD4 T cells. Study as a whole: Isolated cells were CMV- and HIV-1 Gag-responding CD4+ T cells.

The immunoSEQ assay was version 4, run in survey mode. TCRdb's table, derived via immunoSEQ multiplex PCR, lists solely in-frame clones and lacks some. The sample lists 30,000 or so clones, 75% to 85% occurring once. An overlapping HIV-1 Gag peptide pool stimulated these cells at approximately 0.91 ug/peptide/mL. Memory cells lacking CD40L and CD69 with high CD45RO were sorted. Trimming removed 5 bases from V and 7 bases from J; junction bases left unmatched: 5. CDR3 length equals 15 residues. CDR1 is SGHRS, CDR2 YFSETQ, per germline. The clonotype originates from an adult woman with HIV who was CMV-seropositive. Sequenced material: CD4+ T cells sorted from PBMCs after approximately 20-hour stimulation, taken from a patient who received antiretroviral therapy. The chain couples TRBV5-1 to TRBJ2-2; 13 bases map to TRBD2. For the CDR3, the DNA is TGCGCCAGCAGAACCGGGACTAGCGGGATCGGGGAGCTGTTTTTT. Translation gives CASRTGTSGIGELFF.